This record looks at one T cell receptor beta chain sequence and its context. The antigen remains undetermined. Measured with immunoSEQ multiplex PCR; TCRdb has only the in-frame clones, and not every one. Of roughly 2.6 million clones in the sample, around nine tenths were seen once. This specimen belongs to a study of shared clonotypes between healthy human individuals. Germline loops: CDR1 MNHNS, CDR2 SASEGT. V gave up 7 bases and J gave up 8 bases; unmatched junction bases: 12. This CDR3 has 15 residues. Findings and limits, study-wide: Rarefaction gave evidence that sorted-subset sequencing remained incomplete despite large depth. For naive CD4 cells, around 5.1% of clonotypes were shared across a few donors.

Source material: naive CD4+ T cells sorted from blood. Subset given: CD45RA+ positively selected. The TCR sequence derives from a man aged 18 to 30 in good health. This chain joins TRBV6-1 and TRBJ2-1, with 9 positions matching TRBD2. CDR3 amino acids: CASTPWAGGRDEQFF. The CDR3 bases are TGTGCCAGCACCCCGTGGGCGGGAGGGCGAGATGAGCAGTTCTTC.